This T cell receptor beta chain was obtained from a study of blood T cell repertoires in COVID-19. Turning to the study itself: Whether acute or convalescent, the COVID-19 samples came from the United States, Italy and Spain. PBMCs, B-cell-depleted T cells, or T cells were the source of the cDNA or gDNA that made up the material.

As originally analysed: Estimation of nucleated cell counts was performed using reference gene primer amplification. The assay was immunoSEQ multiplex PCR, and TCRdb's table has in-frame clones only and misses some. V and J calls and clone size follow that table, whereas D and trimming were derived from the DNA. The sample holds fewer than 200,000 clones, approximately 87% seen once. In germline, CDR1 is MNHEY, CDR2 SVGEGT. Trimming shortened V by 0 bases and J by 3 bases, and 12 bases separated the two germline ends. The CDR3 covers 16 residues. This TCR was recovered from a woman in her late teens or twenties who had recovered from COVID-19. This sequence joins TRBV6-2 or TRBV6-3 and TRBJ1-5; possible D gene TRBD1, 6 bases. The sample consisted of peripheral blood. The CDR3 bases are TGTGCCAGCAGTTACTCCTGGCGGGGGCTCAATCAGCCCCAGCATTTT. Protein sequence: CASSYSWRGLNQPQHF.